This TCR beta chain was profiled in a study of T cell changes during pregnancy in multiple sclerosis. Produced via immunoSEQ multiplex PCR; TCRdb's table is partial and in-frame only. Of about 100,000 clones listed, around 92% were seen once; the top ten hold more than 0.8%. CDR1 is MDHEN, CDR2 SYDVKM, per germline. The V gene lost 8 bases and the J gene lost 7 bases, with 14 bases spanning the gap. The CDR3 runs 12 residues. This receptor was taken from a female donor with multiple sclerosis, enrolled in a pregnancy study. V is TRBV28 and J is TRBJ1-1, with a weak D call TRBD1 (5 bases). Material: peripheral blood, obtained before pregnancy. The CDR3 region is CASGSRQFEAFF. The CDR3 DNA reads TGTGCCAGCGGTTCCCGACAGTTTGAAGCTTTCTTT.